This T cell receptor (beta chain) originates from a study of blood T cell repertoires in COVID-19. Background on the study: Samples taken during acute and convalescent COVID-19 were collected in the United States, Italy and Spain. T cells, B-cell-depleted T cells, or PBMCs supplied cDNA or gDNA.

CDR1 and CDR2 from the germline V gene are MDHEN and SYDVKM. Trimming stripped 4 bases from V and 14 bases from J, with 12 bases between. This CDR3 has 12 amino acids. In the original processing: Quantification of nucleated cells was approximated via reference gene primer amplification. Using immunoSEQ multiplex PCR, the repertoire was profiled, and TCRdb retains in-frame clones only, with some absent. From that table come the V and J calls and clone size; the DNA was used to work out D and trimming. The table records tens of thousands of clones, 81% of them present only once. The sequencing sample was made of peripheral blood. The chain has TRBV28 and TRBJ1-6, with D possibly matching TRBD1 (5 bases). This receptor was identified in a man older than 75 with acute or convalescent COVID-19. This CDR3 is CASSSGIWALHF. The CDR3 DNA is TGTGCCAGCAGTTCAGGGATTTGGGCCCTCCACTTT.